The 23 T cell receptor beta chains below were found in one sample sequenced in a study of neurological immune-mediated disorders. In TCRdb, the 5' RACE reads were re-called with MiXCR into one record per CDR3 protein. The repertoire holds 80,000 or so distinct CDR3 sequences, with approximately 9.4% as singletons. Sequenced: PBMCs. The receptors come from a man in his fifties in good health.

This clonotype was detected many times. The genes are TRBV6-5 and TRBJ1-6; weak D call: TRBD1 (5 bases). The V gene lost 7 bases and the J gene lost 0 bases, with 10 bases spanning the gap. Germline lookup yields CDR1 MNHEY and CDR2 SVGAGI. CDR3 length equals 15 residues. The CDR3 loop is CASTSGSSYNSPLHF. The CDR3 DNA follows: TGTGCCAGCACCTCAGGGAGCTCCTATAATTCACCCCTCCACTTT.

In its sample, this clonotype was seen many times. This sequence joins TRBV12-3 or TRBV12-4 and TRBJ2-7, with TRBD1 matching over 8 bases. J gave up 1 base and V 5 bases, and 4 bases lay outside the gene matches. This CDR3 contains 14 residues. The CDR3 nucleotides are TGTGCCAGCAGTAGGACAGGGCAGTCCTACGAGCAGTACTTC. Translation: CASSRTGQSYEQYF.

This clonotype was recorded many times. V usage is TRBV20-1 and J usage is TRBJ2-3; D is ambiguous. The V and J ends lost 0 bases and 2 bases respectively, with 15 bases between them. Germline V CDR1 and CDR2: DFQATT, SNEGSKA (reference sequence). This CDR3 region has 16 residues. CDR3 sequence (DNA): TGCAGTGCTAGAGAACATAGGGCCGCAACCACAGATACGCAGTATTTT. It codes for CSAREHRAATTDTQYF.

This clonotype was detected ten times or more. The chain uses TRBV28 and TRBJ1-5; a possible D gene is TRBD1 (5 bases). The CDR3 covers 15 residues. Germline CDR1 and CDR2: MDHEN and SYDVKM. V was clipped by 6 bases and J by 1 base, with 13 bases between them. This CDR3 is CASSPGSLSNQPQHF. In nucleotides, the CDR3 is TGTGCCAGCAGCCCAGGGTCTCTCAGCAATCAGCCCCAGCATTTT.

Many counts were recorded for this clonotype. The chain is built from TRBV3-1 and TRBJ1-5; D is unresolved. The germline CDR1 and CDR2 sequences are LGHDT and YNNKEL (reference sequence). The V end lost 0 bases, the J end lost 8 bases, and 11 bases lay between the germline ends. The CDR3 has 14 residues. Here the CDR3 DNA reads TGTGCCAGCAGCCAAGATTTGCGGGCGAAGCCCCAGCATTTT. Protein: CASSQDLRAKPQHF.

This clonotype came up many times. This chain joins TRBV3-1 and TRBJ1-4; D is undetermined. Germline V gives CDR1 LGHDT, CDR2 YNNKEL (reference sequence). V gave up 0 bases and J gave up 4 bases, with 18 bases separating them. The CDR3 contains 18 residues. In nucleotides, the CDR3 is TGTGCCAGCAGCCAAGAACCCCCTTATGGAGGAAGTAATGAAAAACTGTTTTTT. As protein: CASSQEPPYGGSNEKLFF. Using reference TRBV3-1 and TRBJ1-4 for the parts outside the CDR3, the full variable domain is DTAVSQTPKYLVTQMGNDKSIKCEQNLGHDTMYWYKQDSKKFLKIMFSYNNKELIINETVPNRFSPKSPDKAHLNLHINSLELGDSAVYFCASSQEPPYGGSNEKLFFGSGTQLSVL.

This clonotype was recorded at least ten times. The chain couples TRBV5-5 to TRBJ2-7; D gene uncertain. The CDR3 is 12 residues long. V was clipped by 5 bases and J by 1 base, with 7 bases between them. Germline assignment: CDR1 SGHKS and CDR2 YYEKEE (reference sequence). CDR3 sequence (DNA): TGTGCCAGCAGGGGCGGATCCTACGAGCAGTACTTC. Amino acid sequence: CASRGGSYEQYF.

In this sample, this clonotype turned up many times. The chain recombines TRBV10-3 with TRBJ2-1; D might be TRBD1 or TRBD2, each matching 5 bases. Germline loops: CDR1 ENHRY, CDR2 SYGVKD. V was clipped by 1 base and J by 3 bases, with 13 bases between them. The CDR3 loop spans 16 amino acids. CDR3 DNA: TGTGCCATCAGTGAGTGGAGGACTGGACACTACAATGAGCAGTTCTTC. Its translation: CAISEWRTGHYNEQFF.

This clonotype has at least ten counts. This rearrangement joins TRBV7-7 to TRBJ2-2; 10 bases line up with TRBD1. This CDR3 contains 15 residues. Germline trimming cut 5 bases from V and 3 bases from J; bases unmatched to any gene: 3. Germline CDR1 and CDR2: SSHAT and FNYEAQ (reference sequence). The CDR3 loop reads CASSTGQGDTGELFF. DNA for the CDR3: TGTGCCAGCAGCACCGGACAGGGGGACACCGGGGAGCTGTTTTTT.

In its sample, this clonotype was seen many times. The chain links TRBV28 to TRBJ1-6; D might be TRBD1 (6 bases). Germline values: CDR1 MDHEN, CDR2 SYDVKM. The germline V and J ends were trimmed by 4 bases and 9 bases, with 16 bases remaining between them. This CDR3 comprises 15 residues. CDR3 loop: CASSSPTGRSSPLHF. CDR3 coding DNA: TGTGCCAGCAGTTCCCCCACAGGGAGGAGTTCACCCCTCCACTTT.

This clonotype was counted ten times or more. The V gene is TRBV7-9, the J gene TRBJ2-3; D is possibly TRBD2 (5 bases). Germline lookup yields CDR1 SEHNR and CDR2 FQNEAQ (reference sequence). This CDR3 contains 16 residues. Deletions cut 1 base from V and 1 base from J, with 12 bases between. CDR3 DNA: TGTGCCAGCAGCTTAGACTCCAGCGGCGGCACAGATACGCAGTATTTT. Translated: CASSLDSSGGTDTQYF.

Ten or more counts support this clonotype. The chain combines TRBV7-3 with TRBJ2-1; no firm D call. Germline lookup yields CDR1 SGHTA and CDR2 FQGTGA. The CDR3 extends over 13 amino acids. Trimming took off 4 bases at V and 9 bases at J, with 13 bases between the two ends. CDR3 sequence reads: CASSSHPLSEQFF. CDR3 in DNA: TGTGCCAGCAGCTCGCACCCTCTGAGTGAGCAGTTCTTC.

This clonotype was counted many times. The V and J genes are TRBV12-3 or TRBV12-4 and TRBJ2-3; no firm D call. Deletions cut 6 bases from V and 1 base from J, with 17 bases between. CDR3 length equals 16 residues. Here the CDR3 reads CASSGYRAQGTDTQYF. Written as DNA, the CDR3 is TGTGCCAGCAGCGGATACCGGGCCCAAGGCACAGATACGCAGTATTTT.

This clonotype was found many times. The chain joins TRBV15 to TRBJ1-1; perhaps TRBD1 as D (5 bases). V was clipped by 1 base and J by 0 bases, with 9 bases between them. The V gene's germline CDR1 is LNHNV and CDR2 YYDKDF (reference sequence). CDR3 length equals 15 residues. CDR3 loop: CATSRVQVMNTEAFF. The CDR3, as DNA: TGTGCCACCAGCAGAGTACAGGTAATGAACACTGAAGCTTTCTTT. The variable domain in full, completed from reference TRBV15 and TRBJ1-1, reads DAMVIQNPRYQVTQFGKPVTLSCSQTLNHNVMYWYQQKSSQAPKLLFHYYDKDFNNEADTPDNFQSRRPNTSFCFLDIRSPGLGDTAMYLCATSRVQVMNTEAFFGQGTRLTVV.

At least ten counts were recorded for this clonotype. This chain uses TRBV7-3 with TRBJ2-1; 15 nucleotides match TRBD2. Per the germline V gene, CDR1 is SGHTA and CDR2 is FQGTGA. This CDR3 comprises 19 residues. With V trimmed by 2 bases and J by 0 bases, 5 bases remained unmatched. CDR3 residues: CASSLGTSGGMSSYNEQFF. CDR3 sequence (DNA): TGTGCCAGCAGCTTAGGGACTAGCGGGGGGATGAGCTCCTACAATGAGCAGTTCTTC. Variable domain in full (rest from reference TRBV7-3 and TRBJ2-1): GAGVSQTPSNKVTEKGKYVELRCDPISGHTALYWYRQSLGQGPEFLIYFQGTGAADDSGLPNDRFFAVRPEGSVSTLKIQRTERGDSAVYLCASSLGTSGGMSSYNEQFFGPGTRLTVL.

Ten or more counts support this clonotype. V and J are TRBV6-6 and TRBJ1-2; weak D call: TRBD1 (5 bases). The CDR3 covers 14 residues. The V and J ends lost 5 bases and 3 bases respectively, with 13 bases between them. Germline CDR1 reads MNHNY; CDR2 reads SVGAGI (reference sequence). The CDR3 loop reads CASSPDRDYYGYTF. DNA of the CDR3: TGTGCCAGCAGTCCCGACAGAGACTACTATGGCTACACCTTC.

This clonotype was found many times. V and J are TRBV29-1 and TRBJ1-1; possibly TRBD1 for D (6 bases). The CDR3 contains 13 residues. From germline, CDR1 is SQVTM and CDR2 ANQGSEA. V was pared by 7 bases and J by 0 bases, with 12 bases between. The chain's CDR3 is CSGQVSMNTEAFF. The CDR3 nucleotides read TGCAGCGGACAGGTTTCTATGAACACTGAAGCTTTCTTT.

In its sample, this clonotype was seen many times. The chain couples TRBV18 to TRBJ2-7, with TRBD1 matching over 11 bases. In germline, CDR1 is KGHSH, CDR2 LQKENI. This CDR3 is 15 amino acids long. Losses at the gene ends were 3 bases for V and 2 bases for J; bases not matched to a gene: 3. CDR3 residues: CASSPGTGGTYEQYF. The CDR3 DNA is TGTGCCAGCTCACCTGGGACAGGGGGTACCTACGAGCAGTACTTC.

In this sample, this clonotype turned up many times. This rearrangement joins TRBV4-2 to TRBJ2-3; D might be TRBD2 (6 bases). Trimming left V 1 base short and J 4 bases short, with 12 bases between. The germline gives CDR1 LGHNA, CDR2 YNFKEQ. The CDR3 has 15 residues. The CDR3: CASSQATGGADTQYF. The CDR3 nucleotides read TGTGCCAGCAGCCAAGCGACCGGGGGTGCAGATACGCAGTATTTT.

This clonotype occurred many times. The V and J genes are TRBV30 and TRBJ1-3, with D possibly being TRBD1 (5 bases). The CDR3 length is 14 residues. The V gene's germline CDR1 is GTSNPN and CDR2 SVGIG (reference sequence). Deletions cut 5 bases from V and 0 bases from J, with 11 bases between. CDR3 loop: CAWDGTYSGNTIYF. CDR3 in DNA: TGTGCCTGGGACGGGACCTACTCTGGAAACACCATATATTTT. Drawing the rest from reference TRBV30 and TRBJ1-3, the complete variable domain is SQTIHQWPATLVQPVGSPLSLECTVEGTSNPNLYWYRQAAGRGLQLLFYSVGIGQISSEVPQNLSASRPQDRQFILSSKKLLLSDSGFYLCAWDGTYSGNTIYFGEGSWLTVV.

This clonotype has at least ten counts. The chain is built from TRBV6-6 and TRBJ1-3; D call uncertain. The CDR3 loop spans 15 amino acids. Germline V gene data show CDR1 as MNHNY and CDR2 as SVGAGI (reference sequence). With 5 bases removed from V and 0 bases from J, the gap between germline ends came to 11 bases. CDR3 in amino acids: CASSRRLDSGNTIYF. The CDR3 bases are TGTGCCAGCAGTCGTAGACTGGACTCTGGAAACACCATATATTTT.

This clonotype was detected ten times or more. The chain carries TRBV19 and TRBJ2-2; TRBD1 is a possible D gene (6 bases). Germline CDR1 LNHDA, CDR2 SQIVND (reference sequence). Trimming left V 7 bases short and J 5 bases short, with 14 bases between. This CDR3 spans 14 amino acids. The CDR3 loop is CASTWTERTGELFF. In DNA, the CDR3 is TGTGCCAGTACTTGGACAGAAAGGACCGGGGAGCTGTTTTTT. The complete variable domain, with remaining parts taken from reference TRBV19 and TRBJ2-2, reads DGGITQSPKYLFRKEGQNVTLSCEQNLNHDAMYWYRQDPGQGLRLIYYSQIVNDFQKGDIAEGYSVSREKKESFPLTVTSAQKNPTAFYLCASTWTERTGELFFGEGSRLTVL.

Ten or more counts support this clonotype. The chain employs TRBV20-1 and TRBJ2-5; TRBD2 matches 8 bases. The CDR3 is made up of 15 amino acids. Germline values: CDR1 DFQATT, CDR2 SNEGSKA (reference sequence). V shed 0 bases and J 5 bases; nucleotides not matched to a gene: 8. The CDR3 nucleotides read TGCAGTGCTAGAGATCACCGGGAGGGCCGCGAGACCCAGTACTTC. It is translated as CSARDHREGRETQYF.